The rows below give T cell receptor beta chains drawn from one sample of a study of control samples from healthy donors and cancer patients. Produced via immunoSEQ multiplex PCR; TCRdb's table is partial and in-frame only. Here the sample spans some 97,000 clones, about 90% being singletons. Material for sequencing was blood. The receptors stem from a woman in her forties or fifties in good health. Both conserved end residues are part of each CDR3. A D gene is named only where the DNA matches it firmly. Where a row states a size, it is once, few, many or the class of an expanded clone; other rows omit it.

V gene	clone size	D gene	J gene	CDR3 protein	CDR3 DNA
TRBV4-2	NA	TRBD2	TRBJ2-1	CASSQERGGNEQFF	TGTGCCAGCAGCCAAGAGCGGGGGGGCAATGAGCAGTTCTTC
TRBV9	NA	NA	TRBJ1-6	CASSGPGIDNSPLHF	TGTGCCAGCAGCGGGCCAGGGATTGATAATTCACCCCTCCACTTT
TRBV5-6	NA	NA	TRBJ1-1	CASSPGGAEGLSRAFF	TGTGCCAGCAGCCCAGGAGGGGCGGAGGGTCTTAGTAGAGCTTTCTTT
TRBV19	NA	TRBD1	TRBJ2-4	CASSIGRGSKNIQYF	TGTGCCAGTAGTATAGGCAGGGGGTCCAAAAACATTCAGTACTTC
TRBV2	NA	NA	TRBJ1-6	CAGRGNNSPLHF	TGTGCCGGCAGGGGTAATAATTCACCCCTCCACTTT
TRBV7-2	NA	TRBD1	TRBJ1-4	CASSLVGTVNEKLFF	TGTGCCAGCAGCTTAGTCGGGACAGTTAATGAAAAACTGTTTTTT
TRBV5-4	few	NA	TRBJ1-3	CAVGGALSGNTIYF	TGTGCCGTGGGGGGAGCCCTCTCTGGAAACACCATATATTTT
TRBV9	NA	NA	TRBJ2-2	CASGFPGELFF	TGTGCCAGCGGGTTTCCCGGGGAGCTGTTTTTT
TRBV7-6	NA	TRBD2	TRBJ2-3	CASSSGLAGGLGDTQYF	TGTGCCAGCAGCTCCGGACTAGCGGGGGGGCTTGGAGATACGCAGTATTTT
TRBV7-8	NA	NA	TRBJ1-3	CASSLSGPGNTIYF	TGTGCCAGCAGCTTGTCAGGGCCTGGAAACACCATATATTTT
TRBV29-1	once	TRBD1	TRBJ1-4	CSVEETGQGAFF	TGCAGCGTTGAAGAAACGGGACAGGGTGCGTTTTTT
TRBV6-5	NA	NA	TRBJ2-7	CASSPWDGYEQYF	TGTGCCAGCAGTCCGTGGGACGGTTACGAGCAGTACTTC
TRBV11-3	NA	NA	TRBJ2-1	CASSLAASYEQFF	TGTGCCAGCAGCTTAGCGGCATCATATGAGCAGTTCTTC
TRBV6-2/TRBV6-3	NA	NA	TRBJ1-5	CASSYPDSNQPQHF	TGTGCCAGCAGTTATCCGGATAGCAATCAGCCCCAGCATTTT
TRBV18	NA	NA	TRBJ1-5	CASSPQGGYSNQPQHF	TGTGCCAGCTCACCACAAGGAGGATATAGCAATCAGCCCCAGCATTTT
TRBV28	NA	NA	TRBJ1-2	CASSPGGHYGYTF	TGTGCCAGCAGTCCAGGCGGGCACTATGGCTACACCTTC
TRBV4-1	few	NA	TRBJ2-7	CASSHRPPTEGYEQYF	TGCGCCAGCAGCCATAGACCGCCGACTGAGGGCTACGAGCAGTACTTC
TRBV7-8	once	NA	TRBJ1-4	CASSFQPGEKLFF	TGTGCCAGCAGCTTCCAGCCCGGTGAAAAACTGTTTTTT
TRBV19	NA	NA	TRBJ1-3	CASKEGPGGNTIYF	TGTGCCAGTAAGGAGGGGCCAGGTGGAAACACCATATATTTT
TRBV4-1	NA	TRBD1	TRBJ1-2	CASSHPRTGEGYGYTF	TGCGCCAGCAGCCATCCCCGGACAGGTGAAGGGTATGGCTACACCTTC
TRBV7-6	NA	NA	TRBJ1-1	CASSLSAGVNTEAFF	TGTGCCAGCAGCTTAAGTGCAGGGGTGAACACTGAAGCTTTCTTT
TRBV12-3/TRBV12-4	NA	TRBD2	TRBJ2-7	CASSGGDWEQYF	TGTGCCAGTAGCGGGGGGGATTGGGAGCAGTACTTC
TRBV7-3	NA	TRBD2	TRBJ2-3	CASSRPGGSTDTQYF	TGTGCCAGCAGCCGACCGGGGGGGAGCACAGATACGCAGTATTTT
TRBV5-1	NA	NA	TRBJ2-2	CASSLEGATGELFF	TGCGCCAGCAGCTTGGAAGGGGCCACCGGGGAGCTGTTTTTT
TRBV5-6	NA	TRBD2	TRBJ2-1	CASRVASGNEQFF	TGTGCCAGCAGGGTGGCTAGCGGGAATGAGCAGTTCTTC
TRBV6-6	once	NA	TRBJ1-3	CASSLGGTGGNTIYF	TGTGCCAGCAGCCTAGGGGGGACGGGTGGAAACACCATATATTTT
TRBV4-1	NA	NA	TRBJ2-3	CASAPPGSTDTQYF	TGCGCCAGCGCGCCTCCCGGCTCCACAGATACGCAGTATTTT
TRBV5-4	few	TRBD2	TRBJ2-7	CASSLDPSGGYEQYF	TGTGCCAGCAGCTTGGATCCGAGCGGGGGATACGAGCAGTACTTC
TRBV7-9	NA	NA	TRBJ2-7	CASSAQGSGIYDEQYF	TGTGCCAGCAGCGCCCAGGGTTCGGGGATTTACGACGAGCAGTACTTC
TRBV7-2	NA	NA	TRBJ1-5	CASSGTPGAVQPQHF	TGTGCCAGCTCCGGAACCCCAGGGGCGGTTCAGCCCCAGCATTTT
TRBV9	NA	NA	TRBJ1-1	CASSVVTRNSEAFF	TGTGCCAGCAGCGTTGTAACAAGAAACTCAGAAGCTTTCTTT
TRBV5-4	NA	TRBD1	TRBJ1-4	CASSSGTGAEKLFF	TGTGCCAGCAGCTCCGGGACAGGGGCCGAAAAACTGTTTTTT
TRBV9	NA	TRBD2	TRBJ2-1	CASSRTSGRGKDEQFF	TGTGCCAGCAGCAGGACTAGCGGGAGGGGGAAAGATGAGCAGTTCTTC
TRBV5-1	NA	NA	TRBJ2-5	CASSNQQETQYF	TGCGCCAGCAGTAATCAGCAAGAGACCCAGTACTTC
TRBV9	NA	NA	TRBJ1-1	CASSVGGTVKLAYTEAFF	TGTGCCAGCAGCGTAGGCGGGACTGTTAAGCTGGCGTACACTGAAGCTTTCTTT
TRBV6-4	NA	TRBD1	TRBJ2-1	CASSDWVTGGGYNEQFF	TGTGCCAGCAGTGACTGGGTAACAGGGGGCGGCTACAATGAGCAGTTCTTC
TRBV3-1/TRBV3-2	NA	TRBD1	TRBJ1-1	CASRHHKGAITEAFF	TGTGCCAGCAGACACCACAAGGGGGCTATAACTGAAGCTTTCTTT
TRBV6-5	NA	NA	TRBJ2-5	CASTPQPGNQETQYF	TGTGCCAGCACCCCCCAACCAGGCAACCAAGAGACCCAGTACTTC
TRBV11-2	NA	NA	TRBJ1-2	CASSSELGGYTF	TGTGCCAGCAGCTCAGAATTAGGGGGCTACACCTTC
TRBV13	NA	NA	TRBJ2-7	CASSPDRRYEQYF	TGTGCCAGCAGTCCGGACAGAAGGTACGAGCAGTACTTC
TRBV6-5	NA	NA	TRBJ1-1	CASSTPTRETTEAFF	TGTGCCAGCAGCACCCCCACGAGGGAGACCACTGAAGCTTTCTTT
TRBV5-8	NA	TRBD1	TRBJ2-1	CASSLVGGGFDEQFF	TGTGCCAGCAGCCTCGTAGGGGGCGGATTCGATGAGCAGTTCTTC
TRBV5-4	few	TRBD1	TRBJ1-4	CASSNNRGLNEKLFF	TGTGCCAGCAGCAATAACAGGGGGCTTAATGAAAAACTGTTTTTT
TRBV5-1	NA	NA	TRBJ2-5	CASSPLDPRGETQYF	TGCGCCAGCAGCCCGCTGGACCCGAGGGGGGAGACCCAGTACTTC
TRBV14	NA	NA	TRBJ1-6	CASSQTGSYNSPLHF	TGTGCCAGCAGCCAAACAGGGAGCTATAATTCACCCCTCCACTTT